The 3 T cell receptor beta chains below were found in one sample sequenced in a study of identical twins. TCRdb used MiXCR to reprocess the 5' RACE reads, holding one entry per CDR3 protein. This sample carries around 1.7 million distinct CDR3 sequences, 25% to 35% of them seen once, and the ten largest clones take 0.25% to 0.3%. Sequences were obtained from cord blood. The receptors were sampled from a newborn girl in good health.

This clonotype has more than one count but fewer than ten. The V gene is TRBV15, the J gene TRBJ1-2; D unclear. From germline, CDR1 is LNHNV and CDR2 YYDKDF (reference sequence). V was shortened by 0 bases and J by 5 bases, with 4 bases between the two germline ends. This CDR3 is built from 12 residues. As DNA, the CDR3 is TGTGCCACCAGCAGAGAAAAATATGGCTACACCTTC. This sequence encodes CATSREKYGYTF.

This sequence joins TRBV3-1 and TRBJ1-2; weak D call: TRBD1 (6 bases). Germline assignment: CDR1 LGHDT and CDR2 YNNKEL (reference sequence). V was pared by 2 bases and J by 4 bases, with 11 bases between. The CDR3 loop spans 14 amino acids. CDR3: CASSQKTGSYGYTF. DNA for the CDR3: TGTGCCAGCAGCCAAAAGACAGGATCCTATGGCTACACCTTC.

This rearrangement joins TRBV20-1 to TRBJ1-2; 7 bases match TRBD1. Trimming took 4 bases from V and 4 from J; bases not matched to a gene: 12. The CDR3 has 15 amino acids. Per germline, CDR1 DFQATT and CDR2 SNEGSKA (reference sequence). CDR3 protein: CSAISTGAFPYGYTF. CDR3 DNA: TGCAGTGCTATATCAACAGGGGCCTTCCCCTATGGCTACACCTTC.